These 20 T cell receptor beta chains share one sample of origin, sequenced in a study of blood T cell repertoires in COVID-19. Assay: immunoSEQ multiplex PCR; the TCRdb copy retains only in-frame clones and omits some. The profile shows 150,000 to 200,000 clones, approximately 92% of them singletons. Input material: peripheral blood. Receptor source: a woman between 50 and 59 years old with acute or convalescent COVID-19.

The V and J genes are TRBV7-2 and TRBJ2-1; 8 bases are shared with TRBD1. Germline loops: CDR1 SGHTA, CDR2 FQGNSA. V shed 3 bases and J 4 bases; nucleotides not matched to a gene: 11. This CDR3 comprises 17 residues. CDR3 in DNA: TGTGCCAGCAGCTTGAACAGGGGGTTTCGAGGGTACAATGAGCAGTTCTTC. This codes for CASSLNRGFRGYNEQFF.

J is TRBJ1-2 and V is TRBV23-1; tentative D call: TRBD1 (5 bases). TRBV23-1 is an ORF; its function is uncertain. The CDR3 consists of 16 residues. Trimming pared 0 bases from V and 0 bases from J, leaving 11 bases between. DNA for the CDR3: TGCGCCAGCAGTCAATCGAACCAGGGATCTAACTATGGCTACACCTTC. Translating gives CASSQSNQGSNYGYTF.

The CDR3 loop reads CASSLSSGPMVSTEAFF. DNA for the CDR3: TGTGCCAGCAGCTTGTCTTCGGGTCCCATGGTTTCCACTGAAGCTTTCTTT. V and J are TRBV5-4 and TRBJ1-1; no firm D call. This CDR3 has 17 amino acids. Germline lookup yields CDR1 SGHNT and CDR2 YYREEE (reference sequence). The V end lost 1 base, the J end lost 4 bases, and 20 bases lay between the germline ends.

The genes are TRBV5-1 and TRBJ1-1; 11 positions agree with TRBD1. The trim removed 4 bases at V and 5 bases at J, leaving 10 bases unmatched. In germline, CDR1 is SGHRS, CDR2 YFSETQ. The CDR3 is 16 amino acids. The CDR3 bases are TGCGCCAGCAGCCATCCGGGACAGGGGGGGTGGACTGAAGCTTTCTTT. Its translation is CASSHPGQGGWTEAFF.

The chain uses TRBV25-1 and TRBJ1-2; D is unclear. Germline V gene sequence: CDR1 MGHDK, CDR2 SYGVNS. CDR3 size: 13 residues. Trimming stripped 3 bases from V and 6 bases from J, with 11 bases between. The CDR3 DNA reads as TGTGCCAGCAGTGAGGCAGGCGTAAATGGCTACACCTTC. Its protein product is CASSEAGVNGYTF.

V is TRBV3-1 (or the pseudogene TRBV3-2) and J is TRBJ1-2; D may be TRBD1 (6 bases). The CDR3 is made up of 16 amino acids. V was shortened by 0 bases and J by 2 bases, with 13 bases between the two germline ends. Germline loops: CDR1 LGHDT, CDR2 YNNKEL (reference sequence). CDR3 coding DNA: TGTGCCAGCAGCCAAGAACGGACAGCTAACAACTATGGCTACACCTTC. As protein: CASSQERTANNYGYTF.

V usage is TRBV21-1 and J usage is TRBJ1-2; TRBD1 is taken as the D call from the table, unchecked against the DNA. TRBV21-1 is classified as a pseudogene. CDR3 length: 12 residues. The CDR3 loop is CARPWDRAPGTF. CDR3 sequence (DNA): TGTGCCAGACCTTGGGACAGGGCACCGGGCACCTTC.

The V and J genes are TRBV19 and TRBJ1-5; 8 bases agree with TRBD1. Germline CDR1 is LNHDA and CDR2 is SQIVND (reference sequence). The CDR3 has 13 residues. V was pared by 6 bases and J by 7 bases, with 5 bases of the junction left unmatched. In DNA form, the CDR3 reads TGTGCCAGTAGGGACAGGGCCAAGCAGCCCCAGCATTTT. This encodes CASRDRAKQPQHF.

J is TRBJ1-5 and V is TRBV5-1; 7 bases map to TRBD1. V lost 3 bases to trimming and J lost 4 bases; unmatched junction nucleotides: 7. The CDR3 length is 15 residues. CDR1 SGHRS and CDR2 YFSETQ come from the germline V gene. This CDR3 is CASSSGTDFNQPQHF. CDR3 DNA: TGCGCCAGCAGCTCAGGGACAGATTTTAATCAGCCCCAGCATTTT.

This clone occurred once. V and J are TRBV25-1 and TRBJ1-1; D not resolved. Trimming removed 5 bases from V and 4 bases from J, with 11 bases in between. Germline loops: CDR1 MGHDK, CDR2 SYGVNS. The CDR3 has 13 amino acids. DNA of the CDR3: TGTGCCAGCAGTCCCATTTTCGGCACTGAAGCTTTCTTT. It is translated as CASSPIFGTEAFF.

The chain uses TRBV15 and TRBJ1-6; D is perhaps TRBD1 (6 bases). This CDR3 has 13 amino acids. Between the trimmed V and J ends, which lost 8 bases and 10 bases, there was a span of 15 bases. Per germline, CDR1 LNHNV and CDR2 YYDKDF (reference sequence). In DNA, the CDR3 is TGTGCCACCCAGGGGCCCCTAGGGTCACCCCTCCACTTT. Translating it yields CATQGPLGSPLHF.

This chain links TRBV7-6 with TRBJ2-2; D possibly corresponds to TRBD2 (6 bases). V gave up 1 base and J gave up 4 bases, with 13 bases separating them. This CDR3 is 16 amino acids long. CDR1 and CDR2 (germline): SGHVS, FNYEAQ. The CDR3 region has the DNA TGTGCCAGCAGCTTAGTTGGGACTCAAAGCACCGGGGAGCTGTTTTTT. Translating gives CASSLVGTQSTGELFF.

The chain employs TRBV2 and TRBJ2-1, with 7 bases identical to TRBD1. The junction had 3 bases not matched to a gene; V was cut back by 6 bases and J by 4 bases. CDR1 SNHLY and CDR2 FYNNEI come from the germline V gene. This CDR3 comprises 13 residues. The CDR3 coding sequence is TGTGCCAGCAGCGCGACAGGGTACAATGAGCAGTTCTTC. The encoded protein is CASSATGYNEQFF.

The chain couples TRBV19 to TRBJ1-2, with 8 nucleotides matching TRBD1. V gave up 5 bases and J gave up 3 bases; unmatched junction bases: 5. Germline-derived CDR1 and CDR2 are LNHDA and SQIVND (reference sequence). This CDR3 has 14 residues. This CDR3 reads CASSRGQGDYGYTF. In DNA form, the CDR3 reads TGTGCCAGTAGTCGAGGACAGGGAGACTATGGCTACACCTTC. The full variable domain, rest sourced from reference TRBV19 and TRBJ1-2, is DGGITQSPKYLFRKEGQNVTLSCEQNLNHDAMYWYRQDPGQGLRLIYYSQIVNDFQKGDIAEGYSVSREKKESFPLTVTSAQKNPTAFYLCASSRGQGDYGYTFGSGTRLTVV.

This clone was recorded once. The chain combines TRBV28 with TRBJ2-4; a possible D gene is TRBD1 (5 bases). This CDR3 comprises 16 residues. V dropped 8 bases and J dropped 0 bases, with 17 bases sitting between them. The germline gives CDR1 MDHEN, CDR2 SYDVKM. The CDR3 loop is CASCIAGHLAKNIQYF. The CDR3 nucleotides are TGTGCCAGCTGCATTGCCGGACACCTAGCCAAAAACATTCAGTACTTC.

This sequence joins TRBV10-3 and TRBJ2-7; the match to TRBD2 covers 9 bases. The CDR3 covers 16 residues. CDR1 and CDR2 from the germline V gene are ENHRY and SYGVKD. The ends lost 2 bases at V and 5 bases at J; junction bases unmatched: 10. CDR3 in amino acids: CAISEGPGLAVHEQYF. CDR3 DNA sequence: TGTGCCATCAGTGAGGGACCGGGACTAGCAGTCCACGAGCAGTACTTC.

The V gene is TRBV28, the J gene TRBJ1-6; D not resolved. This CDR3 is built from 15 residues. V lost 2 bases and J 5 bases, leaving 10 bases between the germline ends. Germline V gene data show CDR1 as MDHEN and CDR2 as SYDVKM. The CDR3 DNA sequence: TGTGCCAGCAGTTTAGGTTTGAGTAATAATTCACCCCTCCACTTT. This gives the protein CASSLGLSNNSPLHF.

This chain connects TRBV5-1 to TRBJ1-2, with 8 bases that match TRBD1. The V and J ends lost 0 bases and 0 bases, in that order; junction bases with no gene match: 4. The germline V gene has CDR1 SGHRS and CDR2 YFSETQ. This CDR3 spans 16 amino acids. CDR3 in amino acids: CASSLEGQGANYGYTF. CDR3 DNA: TGCGCCAGCAGCTTGGAAGGACAGGGCGCTAACTATGGCTACACCTTC.

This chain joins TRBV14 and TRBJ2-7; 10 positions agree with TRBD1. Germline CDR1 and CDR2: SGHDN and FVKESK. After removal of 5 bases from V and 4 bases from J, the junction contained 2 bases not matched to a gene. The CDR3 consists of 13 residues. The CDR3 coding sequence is TGTGCCAGCAGCGGGACAGGGGTTTACGAGCAGTACTTC. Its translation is CASSGTGVYEQYF.

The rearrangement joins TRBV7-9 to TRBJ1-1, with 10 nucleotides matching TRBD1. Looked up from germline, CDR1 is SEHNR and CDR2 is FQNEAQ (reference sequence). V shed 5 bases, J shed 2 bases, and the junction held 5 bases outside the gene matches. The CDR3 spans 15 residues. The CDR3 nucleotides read TGTGCCAGCAGCCCGGTGACAGGGGGCAACACTGAAGCTTTCTTT. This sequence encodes CASSPVTGGNTEAFF.